This TCR beta chain was found in a study of T cells in Graves' hyperthyroidism and ophthalmopathy. Study-level results: Among clonotypes expanded in thyroid above 0.001, most were also found in blood. Ophthalmopathy, as predicted by the model, came a median around 7 months after the prediction.

Amplified regions were TCR beta CDR3 sequences from RNA transcripts. With the HTBI primer set, the TCR CDR3 went through a first round of RT-PCR. MiXCR, applied by TCRdb to the multiplex PCR reads, yields one record per CDR3 protein. The sample contains 550,000 to 700,000 distinct CDR3 sequences, 46% of which appear only once. With respect to this clonotype: Its antigen is unknown.

Germline V gene sequence: CDR1 SGDLS, CDR2 YYNGEE. The CDR3 contains 18 residues. V dropped 4 bases and J dropped 2; count of bases not matched to a gene: 14. The genes are TRBV9 and TRBJ2-5; TRBD1 matches at 10 bases. Sequenced input: peripheral blood or thyroid tissue (not recorded which). The source of this sequence is an adult woman with Graves' disease, either hyperthyroidism or ophthalmopathy (not recorded which). CDR3 DNA: TGTGCCAGCAGCCAAGATCGCCTAGACAGGGGGCGGCAAGAGACCCAGTACTTC. As protein: CASSQDRLDRGRQETQYF.